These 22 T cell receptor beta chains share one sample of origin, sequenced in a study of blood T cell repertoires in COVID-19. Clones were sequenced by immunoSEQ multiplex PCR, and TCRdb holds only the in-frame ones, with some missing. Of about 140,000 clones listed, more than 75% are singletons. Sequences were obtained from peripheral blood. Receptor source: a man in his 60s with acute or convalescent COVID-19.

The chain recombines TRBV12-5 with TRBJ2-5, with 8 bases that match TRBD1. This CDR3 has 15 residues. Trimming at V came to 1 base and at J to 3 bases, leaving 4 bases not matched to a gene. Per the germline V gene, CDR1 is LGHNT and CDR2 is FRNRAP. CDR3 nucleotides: TGTGCTAGTGGTTTGGCATTGACAGGGGAAGAGACCCAGTACTTC. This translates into CASGLALTGEETQYF.

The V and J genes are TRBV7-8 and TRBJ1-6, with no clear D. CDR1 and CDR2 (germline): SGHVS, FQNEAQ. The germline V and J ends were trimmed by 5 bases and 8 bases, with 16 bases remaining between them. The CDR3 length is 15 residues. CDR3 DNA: TGTGCCAGCAGCCCCCCGGGTGACCTCTATTCACCCCTCCACTTT. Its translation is CASSPPGDLYSPLHF.

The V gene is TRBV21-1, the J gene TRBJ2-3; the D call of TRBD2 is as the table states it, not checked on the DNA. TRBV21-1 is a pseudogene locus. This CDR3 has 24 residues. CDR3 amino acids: CASSKEGAWREDLGVPPHADTQYF. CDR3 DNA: TGTGCCAGCAGCAAAGAGGGCGCGTGGCGGGAGGATTTAGGAGTACCTCCGCACGCAGATACGCAGTATTTT.

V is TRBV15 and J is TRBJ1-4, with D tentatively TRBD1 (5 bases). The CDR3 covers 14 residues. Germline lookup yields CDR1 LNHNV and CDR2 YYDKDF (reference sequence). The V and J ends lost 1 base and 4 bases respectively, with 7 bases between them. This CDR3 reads CATSRGRDNEKLFF. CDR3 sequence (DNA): TGTGCCACCAGCAGAGGCAGGGATAATGAAAAACTGTTTTTT.

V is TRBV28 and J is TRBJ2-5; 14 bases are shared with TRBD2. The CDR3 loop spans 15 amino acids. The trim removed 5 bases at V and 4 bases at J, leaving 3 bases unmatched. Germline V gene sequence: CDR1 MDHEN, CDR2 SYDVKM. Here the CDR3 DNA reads TGTGCCAGCAGTAAAGGGACTAGCGGGAGAGAGACCCAGTACTTC. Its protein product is CASSKGTSGRETQYF.

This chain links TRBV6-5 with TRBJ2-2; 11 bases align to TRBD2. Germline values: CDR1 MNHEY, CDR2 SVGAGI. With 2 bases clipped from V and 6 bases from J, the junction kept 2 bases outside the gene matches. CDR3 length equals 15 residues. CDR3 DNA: TGTGCCAGCAGTTACGCGACTAGCGGGGCCGGGGAGCTGTTTTTT. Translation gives CASSYATSGAGELFF.

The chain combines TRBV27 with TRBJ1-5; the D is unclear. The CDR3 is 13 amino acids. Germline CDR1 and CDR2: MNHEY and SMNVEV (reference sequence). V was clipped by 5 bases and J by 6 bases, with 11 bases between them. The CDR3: CASSPRAFQPQHF. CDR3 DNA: TGTGCCAGCAGTCCTCGCGCGTTTCAGCCCCAGCATTTT.

The CDR3 coding sequence is TGTGCCAGCAGCCAGGACAGACAAGAGACCCAGTACTTC. This encodes CASSQDRQETQYF. The rearrangement links TRBV7-9 to TRBJ2-5, with TRBD1 as a possible D gene (6 bases). Germline lookup yields CDR1 SEHNR and CDR2 FQNEAQ (reference sequence). The CDR3 loop spans 13 amino acids. The V end lost 5 bases, the J end lost 2 bases, and 9 bases lay between the germline ends.

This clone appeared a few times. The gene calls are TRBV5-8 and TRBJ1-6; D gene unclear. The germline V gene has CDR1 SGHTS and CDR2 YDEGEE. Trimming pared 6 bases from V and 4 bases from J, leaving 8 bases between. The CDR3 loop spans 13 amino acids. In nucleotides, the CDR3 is TGTGCCAGCAATGGAGGGTATAATTCACCCCTCCACTTT. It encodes CASNGGYNSPLHF.

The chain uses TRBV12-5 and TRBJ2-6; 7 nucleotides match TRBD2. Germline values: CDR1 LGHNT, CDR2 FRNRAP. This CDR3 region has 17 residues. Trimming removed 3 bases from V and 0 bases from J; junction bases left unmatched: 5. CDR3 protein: CASGLKRTSSGANVLTF. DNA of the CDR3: TGTGCTAGTGGTTTAAAACGGACTAGCTCTGGGGCCAACGTCCTGACTTTC.

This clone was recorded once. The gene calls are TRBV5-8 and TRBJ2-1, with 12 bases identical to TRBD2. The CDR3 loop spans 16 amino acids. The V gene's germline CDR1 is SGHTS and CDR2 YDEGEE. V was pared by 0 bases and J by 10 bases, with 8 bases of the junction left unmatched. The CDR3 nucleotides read TGTGCCAGCAGCTTGGGACTAGCGGGAGTCCCCGACGAGCAGTTCTTC. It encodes CASSLGLAGVPDEQFF.

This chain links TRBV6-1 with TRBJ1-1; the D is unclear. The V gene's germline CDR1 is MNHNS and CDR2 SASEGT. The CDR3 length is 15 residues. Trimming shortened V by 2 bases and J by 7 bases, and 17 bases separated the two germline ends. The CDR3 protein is CASSENGLTRIEAFF. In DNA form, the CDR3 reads TGTGCCAGCAGTGAAAATGGTCTAACCAGGATTGAAGCTTTCTTT.

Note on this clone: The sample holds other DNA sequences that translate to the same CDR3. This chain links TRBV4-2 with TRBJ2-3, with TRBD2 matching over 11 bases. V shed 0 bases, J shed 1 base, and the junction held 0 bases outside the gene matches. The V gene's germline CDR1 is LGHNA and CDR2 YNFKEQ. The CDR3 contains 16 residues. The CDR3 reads CASSQELAGGTDTQYF. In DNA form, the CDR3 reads TGTGCCAGCAGCCAAGAACTAGCGGGAGGCACAGATACGCAGTATTTT.

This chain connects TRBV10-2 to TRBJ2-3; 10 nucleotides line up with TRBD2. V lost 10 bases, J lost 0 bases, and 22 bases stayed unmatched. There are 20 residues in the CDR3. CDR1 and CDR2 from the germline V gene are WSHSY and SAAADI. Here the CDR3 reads CATKSSLGLADYHSTDTQYF. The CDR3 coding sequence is TGCGCCACCAAAAGCTCCTTAGGACTAGCGGATTACCATAGCACAGATACGCAGTATTTT.

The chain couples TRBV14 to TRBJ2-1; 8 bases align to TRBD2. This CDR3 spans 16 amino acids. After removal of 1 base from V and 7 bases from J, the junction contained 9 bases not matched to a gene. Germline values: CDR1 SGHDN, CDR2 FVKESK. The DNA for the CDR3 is TGTGCCAGCAGCCAAGCGAGCGGGAGAGCCTCAAATGAGCAGTTCTTC. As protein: CASSQASGRASNEQFF.

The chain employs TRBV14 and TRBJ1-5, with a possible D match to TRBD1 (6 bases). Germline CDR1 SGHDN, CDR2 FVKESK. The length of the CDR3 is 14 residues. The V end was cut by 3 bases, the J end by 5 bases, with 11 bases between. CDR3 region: CASSHRGADQPQHF. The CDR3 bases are TGTGCCAGCAGCCACCGGGGGGCGGATCAGCCCCAGCATTTT.

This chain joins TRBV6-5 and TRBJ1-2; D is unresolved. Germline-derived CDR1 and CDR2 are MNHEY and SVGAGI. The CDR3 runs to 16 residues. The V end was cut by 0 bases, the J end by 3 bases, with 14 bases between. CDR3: CASSYSVYSGDYGYTF. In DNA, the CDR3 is TGTGCCAGCAGTTACTCGGTGTATTCGGGAGACTATGGCTACACCTTC.

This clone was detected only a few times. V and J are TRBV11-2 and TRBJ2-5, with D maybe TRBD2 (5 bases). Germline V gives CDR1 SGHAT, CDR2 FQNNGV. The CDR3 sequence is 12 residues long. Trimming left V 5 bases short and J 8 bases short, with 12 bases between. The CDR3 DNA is TGTGCCAGCAGCCACAATGGACTCACCCAGTACTTC. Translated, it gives CASSHNGLTQYF.

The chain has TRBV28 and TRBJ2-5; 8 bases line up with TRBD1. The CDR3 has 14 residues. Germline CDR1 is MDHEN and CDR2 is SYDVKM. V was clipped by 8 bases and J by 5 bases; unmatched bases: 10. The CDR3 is CASEDRAQGETQYF. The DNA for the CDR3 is TGTGCCAGCGAGGACAGGGCCCAGGGGGAGACCCAGTACTTC. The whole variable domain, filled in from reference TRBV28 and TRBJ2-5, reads DVKVTQSSRYLVKRTGEKVFLECVQDMDHENMFWYRQDPGLGLRLIYFSYDVKMKEKGDIPEGYSVSREKKERFSLILESASTNQTSMYLCASEDRAQGETQYFGPGTRLLVL.

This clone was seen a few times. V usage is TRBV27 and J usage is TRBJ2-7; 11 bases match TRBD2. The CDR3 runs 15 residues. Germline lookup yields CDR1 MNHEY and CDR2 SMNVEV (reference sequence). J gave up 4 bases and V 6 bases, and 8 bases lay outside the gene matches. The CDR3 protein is CASSSGTSGSYEQYF. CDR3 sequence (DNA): TGTGCCAGCAGCTCAGGGACTAGCGGATCTTACGAGCAGTACTTC.

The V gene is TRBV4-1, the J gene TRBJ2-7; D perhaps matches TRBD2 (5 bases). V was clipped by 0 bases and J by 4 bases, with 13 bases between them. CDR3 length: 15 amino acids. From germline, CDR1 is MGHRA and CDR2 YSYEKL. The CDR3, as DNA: TGCGCCAGCAGCCAAGATCCTGGAGGAGTTTACGAGCAGTACTTC. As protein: CASSQDPGGVYEQYF.

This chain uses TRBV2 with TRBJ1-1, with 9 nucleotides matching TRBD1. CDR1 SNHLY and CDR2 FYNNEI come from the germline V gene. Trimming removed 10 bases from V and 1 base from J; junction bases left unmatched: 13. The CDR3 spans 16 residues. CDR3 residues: CAKTRDRVVENTEAFF. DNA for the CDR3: TGTGCCAAGACCCGGGACAGGGTGGTGGAGAACACTGAAGCTTTCTTT.